The rows below give T cell receptor beta chains drawn from one sample of a study of T cell repertoires in cytomegalovirus infection. MiXCR, run by TCRdb on the reads, gives a single entry per CDR3 protein. Among 300,000 or so distinct CDR3 sequences listed, more than 20% were seen once. Their cognate antigens are unknown. Sequences were derived from cultured PBMCs, sampled from culture after CMV antigen stimulation. These receptors all come from a human donor in good health (CMV status not recorded). Some clones in this sample may be carry-over from other donors' samples. CDR3s include the opening cysteine and the closing phenylalanine or tryptophan.

J,V,length,CDR3
TRBJ2-3,TRBV25-1,15,CASSDPVGAGDTQYF
TRBJ2-1,TRBV4-2,16,CASSQITSGRPNEQFF
TRBJ2-7,TRBV7-2,15,CASSTQAGPTYEQYF
TRBJ1-1,TRBV4-1,17,CASSQEWTETMNTEAFF
TRBJ2-1,TRBV13,11,CASSKPGKQFF
TRBJ2-3,TRBV29-1,13,CSVEGESTDTQYF
TRBJ2-4,TRBV6-2/TRBV6-3,16,CASSYPDRGAKNIQYF
TRBJ1-5,TRBV28,14,CASSYDRALQPQHF
TRBJ2-5,TRBV20-1,13,CSASGTGFRTQYF
TRBJ2-1,TRBV12-3/TRBV12-4,17,CASSAGTPNFSYNEQFF
TRBJ2-7,TRBV11-2,17,CASSRTVHSGRAYEQYF
TRBJ2-7,TRBV7-6,15,CASSPGQGATLGQYF
TRBJ1-1,TRBV7-2,14,CASSTWTENTEAFF
TRBJ2-3,TRBV28,15,CASSGLAGLTDTQYF
TRBJ2-3,TRBV25-1,11,CAIPTPNTQYF
TRBJ1-2,TRBV6-6,15,CASSYLSGGHYGYTF
TRBJ2-1,TRBV11-2,16,CASSLTGISSYNEQFF
TRBJ1-1,TRBV7-9,14,CASSTRGGNTEAFF
TRBJ1-4,TRBV15,16,CATSTRIGGFNEKLFF
TRBJ2-7,TRBV11-2,17,CASSPGTSGIFSYEQYF
TRBJ2-1,TRBV9,13,CASSVPGRYEQFF
TRBJ2-3,TRBV19,13,CASSADFTDTQYF
TRBJ1-1,TRBV27,13,CASSLAGNPEAFF
TRBJ2-7,TRBV7-4,17,CASSSDVLLAGGDEQYF
TRBJ2-1,TRBV7-2,15,CASSSHAASYNEQFF
TRBJ1-2,TRBV27,14,CASSRWQGAGGYTF
TRBJ2-7,TRBV28,16,CASRAETGGPSYEQYF
TRBJ1-5,TRBV24-1,13,CATSDGYNQPQHF
TRBJ2-2,TRBV4-1,18,CASSQSEFGTANTGELFF